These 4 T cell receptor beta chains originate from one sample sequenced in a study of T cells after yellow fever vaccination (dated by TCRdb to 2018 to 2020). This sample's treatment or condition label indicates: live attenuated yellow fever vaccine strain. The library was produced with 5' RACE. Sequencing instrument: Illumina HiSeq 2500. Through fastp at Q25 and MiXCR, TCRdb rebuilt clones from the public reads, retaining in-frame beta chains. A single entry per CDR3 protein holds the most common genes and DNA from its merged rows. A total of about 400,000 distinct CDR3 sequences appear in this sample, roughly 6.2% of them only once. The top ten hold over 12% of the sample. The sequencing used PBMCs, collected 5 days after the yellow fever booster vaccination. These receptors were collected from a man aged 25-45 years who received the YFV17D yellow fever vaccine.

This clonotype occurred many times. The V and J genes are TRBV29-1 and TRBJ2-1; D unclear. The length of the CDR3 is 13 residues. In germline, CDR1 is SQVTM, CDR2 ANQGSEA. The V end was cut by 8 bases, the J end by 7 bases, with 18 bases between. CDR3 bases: TGCAGCTCGCTTTCGGCGGAAGAAAATGAGCAGTTCTTC. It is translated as CSSLSAEENEQFF.

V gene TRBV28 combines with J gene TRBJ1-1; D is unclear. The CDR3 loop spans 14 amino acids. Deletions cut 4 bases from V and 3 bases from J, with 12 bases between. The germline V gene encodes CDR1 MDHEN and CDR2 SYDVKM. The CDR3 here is CASSSTLGYTEAFF. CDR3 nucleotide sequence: TGTGCCAGCAGTTCAACCTTGGGCTACACTGAAGCTTTCTTT. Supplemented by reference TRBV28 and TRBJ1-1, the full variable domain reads DVKVTQSSRYLVKRTGEKVFLECVQDMDHENMFWYRQDPGLGLRLIYFSYDVKMKEKGDIPEGYSVSREKKERFSLILESASTNQTSMYLCASSSTLGYTEAFFGQGTRLTVV.

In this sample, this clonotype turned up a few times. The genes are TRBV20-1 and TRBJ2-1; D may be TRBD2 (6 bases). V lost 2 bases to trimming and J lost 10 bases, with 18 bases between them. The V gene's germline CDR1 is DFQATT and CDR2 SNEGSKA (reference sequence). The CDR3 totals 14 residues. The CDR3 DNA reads TGCAGTGCTAGAAGGATAGCGGTCTACTGGGAGCAGTTCTTC. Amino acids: CSARRIAVYWEQFF.

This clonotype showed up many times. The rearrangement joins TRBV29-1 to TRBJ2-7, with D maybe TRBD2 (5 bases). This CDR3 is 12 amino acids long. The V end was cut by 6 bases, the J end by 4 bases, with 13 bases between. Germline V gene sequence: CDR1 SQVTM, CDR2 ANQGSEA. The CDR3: CSVHGEQYEQYF. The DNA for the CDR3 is TGCAGCGTCCACGGGGAACAATACGAGCAGTACTTC.